The clone carrying this T cell receptor beta chain showed up just a few times. Its matching antigen is unknown. V was trimmed by 4 bases and J by 10 bases, leaving 17 bases between them. CDR1 and CDR2 (germline): MDHEN, SYDVKM. The length of the CDR3 is 14 residues. This sample was included in a study of T cell repertoires in cytomegalovirus infection. On the study more broadly: Indications of both CMV infection and matching HLA type were provided by public TCR beta signatures. Study observations and caveats: Across the ex vivo response, the dominant clonotypes were HLA-C-restricted CMV-specific TCR beta clonotypes. Summed frequency of shared TCR beta families picked out CMV carriers who also had the relevant HLA.

TCRdb used MiXCR to reprocess the reads, holding one entry per CDR3 protein. This table holds around 490,000 distinct CDR3 sequences, around 27% found once. The chain recombines TRBV28 with TRBJ1-3; D is unclear. This TCR was sampled from a human donor in good health (CMV status not recorded). Some clones in this sample may be carry-over from other donors' samples. Sequences were obtained from PBMCs. In nucleotides, the CDR3 is TGTGCCAGCAGTTCCCCGGCCCAAGTAAGGACCATATATTTT. This gives the protein CASSSPAQVRTIYF.